This TCR beta chain is drawn from a study of T-cell reconstitution after alpha-beta-depleted transplantation in children. The study's findings and limits: For some patients, TCRbeta diversity was high at day 60 because of recipient T cells and thymic progenitors that survived. Hyperexpanded clones declined; after one year, newly produced T cells mostly supplied diversity. Several hundred expanded graft clones reportedly gave rise to the alpha-beta T cells present about two months after transplant.

At least ten counts were recorded for this clonotype. The antigen remains undetermined. The TCRbeta library incorporated unique molecular identifiers. TCRdb passed the PCR reads through MiXCR, listing each CDR3 protein once. The sample has over 450,000 distinct CDR3 sequences, 10% to 13% seen once. The germline CDR1 and CDR2 sequences are DFQATT and SNEGSKA (reference sequence). V shed 4 bases, J shed 5 bases, and the junction held 8 bases outside the gene matches. The CDR3 loop spans 15 amino acids. The chain has TRBV20-1 and TRBJ2-5; 12 bases match TRBD2. This TCR derives from a child younger than 10 with inherited bone marrow failure, due to receive a stem cell transplant. Sample: PBMCs, taken before TCRalphabeta/CD19-depleted stem cell transplant. The CDR3 spells CSATASGRVSETQYF. The DNA for the CDR3 is TGCAGTGCTACAGCTAGCGGGAGGGTTTCGGAGACCCAGTACTTC.